A selection of T cell receptor beta chains follows, all from one sample in a study of blood T cell repertoires in COVID-19. Libraries were prepared by immunoSEQ multiplex PCR; TCRdb keeps only in-frame clonotypes and omits some of them. Here the sample spans 280,000 or so clones, about nine tenths being singletons. The source material was PBMCs or T cells enriched from blood (not recorded which). Receptor source: a woman in her fifties or sixties who had been exposed to COVID-19. Both conserved end residues are part of each CDR3. Fields, in order: V gene, clone size, D gene, J gene, CDR3 DNA, CDR3 protein. A D gene is named only where the DNA matches it firmly. For some rows the clone size is stated as once, few or many, or as a class when expanded; others skip it.

v_gene: TRBV28
abundance: NA
d_gene: TRBD2
j_gene: TRBJ2-3
CDR3nt: TGTGCCAGCGGGGAACTAGCGGGCCCCACAGATACGCAGTATTTT
CDR3aa: CASGELAGPTDTQYF

v_gene: TRBV7-9
abundance: NA
d_gene: NA
j_gene: TRBJ1-5
CDR3nt: TGTGCCAGCAGCCTAAATAGCAATCAGCCCCAGCATTTT
CDR3aa: CASSLNSNQPQHF

v_gene: TRBV28
abundance: NA
d_gene: TRBD1
j_gene: TRBJ1-2
CDR3nt: TGTGCCAGCAGCGAGGGACAGGGGTTTTATGGCTACACCTTC
CDR3aa: CASSEGQGFYGYTF

v_gene: TRBV30
abundance: NA
d_gene: TRBD1
j_gene: TRBJ2-7
CDR3nt: TGTGCCTGGAGTCCAACCGGGACAGGGGGGTACGAGCAGTACTTC
CDR3aa: CAWSPTGTGGYEQYF

v_gene: TRBV3-1/TRBV3-2
abundance: NA
d_gene: TRBD1
j_gene: TRBJ2-4
CDR3nt: TGTGCCAGCAGCCCCAGGGACAGACTAGCCAAAAACATTCAGTACTTC
CDR3aa: CASSPRDRLAKNIQYF

v_gene: TRBV5-3
abundance: NA
d_gene: NA
j_gene: TRBJ2-7
CDR3nt: TGTGCCAGAAGCTTCCCTCTCATGAGCTCCTACGAGCAGTACTTC
CDR3aa: CARSFPLMSSYEQYF

v_gene: TRBV7-2
abundance: NA
d_gene: TRBD1
j_gene: TRBJ1-3
CDR3nt: TGTGCCAGCAGCTTAGCACCCGGACAGGGTGTAAACACCATATATTTT
CDR3aa: CASSLAPGQGVNTIYF

v_gene: TRBV28
abundance: NA
d_gene: NA
j_gene: TRBJ2-2
CDR3nt: TGTGCCAGCAGAAGGGGAACCGGGGAGCTGTTTTTT
CDR3aa: CASRRGTGELFF

v_gene: TRBV10-3
abundance: NA
d_gene: TRBD2
j_gene: TRBJ2-6
CDR3nt: TGTGCCATCAGTGAGTCGGGTAGCGGGACTGGGGCCAACGTCCTGACTTTC
CDR3aa: CAISESGSGTGANVLTF

v_gene: TRBV28
abundance: NA
d_gene: NA
j_gene: TRBJ1-4
CDR3nt: TGTGCCAGCAGTTTGGGCAGCCGAAATGAAAAACTGTTTTTT
CDR3aa: CASSLGSRNEKLFF

v_gene: TRBV5-4
abundance: once
d_gene: NA
j_gene: TRBJ2-5
CDR3nt: TGTGCCAGCAGCCAGACAACCCAAGAGACCCAGTACTTC
CDR3aa: CASSQTTQETQYF